The next 23 T cell receptor beta chains were all read from a single sample in a study of human T cells and chemical hapten exposure. Noted time point: patch test 3, about 24 weeks after DPC sensitization. The treatment denotes: therapeutic diphenylcyclopropenone sensitization with weekly scalp DPC. TCRdb ran MiXCR on the RACE reads and lists one entry per CDR3 protein. The sample has under 200,000 distinct CDR3 sequences; 25% to 30% are singletons. The sequenced sample was whole blood, obtained in connection with sensitization to the hapten diphenylcyclopropenone (DPC). These receptors were obtained from a woman between 18 and 29 years old with alopecia areata. Some clones in this sample may be carry-over from other donors' samples.

This clonotype occurred a few times. This chain connects TRBV4-1 to TRBJ1-1; weak D call: TRBD1 (5 bases). V lost 6 bases and J 6 bases, leaving 20 bases between the germline ends. Per germline, CDR1 MGHRA and CDR2 YSYEKL. The CDR3 covers 15 residues. CDR3 in DNA: TGCGCCAGCAGTCCCAACTTCAGGGACGGAGCTGAAGCTTTCTTT. It translates to CASSPNFRDGAEAFF.

The chain combines TRBV6-5 with TRBJ2-4; D ambiguous. The V gene's germline CDR1 is MNHEY and CDR2 SVGAGI. V was trimmed by 6 bases and J by 3 bases, leaving 9 bases between them. This CDR3 is 13 amino acids long. This CDR3 reads CASRPVGKNIQYF. Here the CDR3 DNA reads TGTGCCAGCAGGCCAGTGGGCAAAAACATTCAGTACTTC.

The chain joins TRBV7-6 to TRBJ2-7, with 9 bases aligning to TRBD1. CDR3 length equals 15 residues. Germline V gene sequence: CDR1 SGHVS, CDR2 FNYEAQ. J gave up 4 bases and V 5 bases, and 9 bases lay outside the gene matches. As DNA, the CDR3 is TGTGCCAGCAGCCCCGGGACAGGGCGTTTGTACGAGCAGTACTTC. Translated, it gives CASSPGTGRLYEQYF.

This rearrangement joins TRBV6-2 or TRBV6-3 to TRBJ1-6; D is perhaps TRBD1 (5 bases). V shed 7 bases and J shed 11 bases, with 21 bases lying between them. In germline, CDR1 is MNHEY, CDR2 SVGEGT. This CDR3 is 15 amino acids long. CDR3 sequence: CASTLMVGARTPLHF. CDR3 nucleotide sequence: TGTGCCAGCACCCTAATGGTCGGGGCGCGGACACCCCTCCACTTT.

J is TRBJ2-1 and V is TRBV11-1; TRBD2 matches at 7 bases. J lost 7 bases, V lost 5 bases, and 8 bases had no gene match. The CDR3 extends over 14 amino acids. Germline CDR1 and CDR2: SGHAT and FQDESV (reference sequence). CDR3 loop: CASSPRREGNEQFF. The CDR3 DNA follows: TGTGCCAGCAGCCCTAGGAGGGAGGGAAATGAGCAGTTCTTC.

A few counts support this clonotype. This chain uses TRBV10-3 with TRBJ2-1, with D possibly matching TRBD2 (5 bases). V was pared by 5 bases and J by 4 bases, with 9 bases between. This CDR3 is built from 13 residues. CDR1 ENHRY and CDR2 SYGVKD come from the germline V gene. The CDR3 loop is CAISPSLYNEQFF. The CDR3 DNA follows: TGTGCCATCAGTCCTAGCCTTTACAATGAGCAGTTCTTC.

This chain connects TRBV7-9 to TRBJ2-7; D is undetermined. Germline V gives CDR1 SEHNR, CDR2 FQNEAQ (reference sequence). Trimming removed 7 bases from V and 3 bases from J, with 16 bases in between. This CDR3 has 14 amino acids. The CDR3 is CASTEERNIYEQYF. CDR3 DNA sequence: TGTGCCAGCACCGAGGAACGGAATATCTACGAGCAGTACTTC.

This clonotype was recorded a few times. The chain uses TRBV18 and TRBJ1-1; no clear D gene. The germline V gene has CDR1 KGHSH and CDR2 LQKENI. This CDR3 has 15 residues. V gave up 3 bases and J gave up 1 base, with 12 bases separating them. CDR3 region: CASSPTRWANTEAFF. Written as DNA, the CDR3 is TGTGCCAGCTCACCCACCCGGTGGGCGAACACTGAAGCTTTCTTT.

This clonotype was detected a few times. This chain uses TRBV7-2 with TRBJ1-5; a possible D gene is TRBD1 (5 bases). Germline CDR1 and CDR2: SGHTA and FQGNSA. The germline V and J ends were trimmed by 2 bases and 6 bases, with 17 bases remaining between them. CDR3 length equals 16 residues. CDR3 region: CASSLSGVGGGQPQHF. CDR3 coding DNA: TGTGCCAGCAGCTTATCGGGAGTTGGTGGGGGTCAGCCCCAGCATTTT.

V and J are TRBV6-4 and TRBJ1-1, with D uncertain. CDR3 length equals 13 residues. Per germline, CDR1 MRHNA and CDR2 SNTAGT. With 6 bases removed from V and 4 bases from J, the gap between germline ends came to 12 bases. The CDR3 loop is CASSDTRSTEAFF. The CDR3 DNA follows: TGTGCCAGCAGCGACACAAGAAGCACTGAAGCTTTCTTT.

The chain links TRBV7-9 to TRBJ1-4, with D maybe TRBD1 (5 bases). Germline CDR1 reads SEHNR; CDR2 reads FQNEAQ (reference sequence). The length of the CDR3 is 18 residues. V was trimmed by 1 base and J by 4 bases, leaving 19 bases between them. As DNA, the CDR3 is TGTGCCAGCAGCTTAGTAGGGACTCCTTCAACTGATAATGAAAAACTGTTTTTT. Residues: CASSLVGTPSTDNEKLFF.

The rearrangement links TRBV4-1 to TRBJ2-7, with D unresolved. Germline V gives CDR1 MGHRA, CDR2 YSYEKL. V lost 0 bases to trimming and J lost 2 bases, with 11 bases between them. This CDR3 spans 15 amino acids. The CDR3 reads CASSQESAPPYEQYF. The CDR3 DNA is TGCGCCAGCAGCCAAGAGTCAGCGCCGCCCTACGAGCAGTACTTC.

This clonotype was seen only a few times. This chain links TRBV29-1 with TRBJ2-1, with D possibly being TRBD1 (6 bases). CDR1 and CDR2 from the germline V gene are SQVTM and ANQGSEA. V lost 8 bases and J 0 bases, leaving 11 bases between the germline ends. The CDR3 extends over 13 amino acids. The CDR3 DNA sequence: TGCAGCACTGGACAGATCTCCTACAATGAGCAGTTCTTC. Its protein product is CSTGQISYNEQFF.

The CDR3 sequence is CASSLDRGPGTGKYEQYF. The CDR3 DNA is TGTGCCAGCAGCTTAGATCGGGGACCCGGGACAGGGAAGTACGAGCAGTACTTC. The chain links TRBV11-2 to TRBJ2-7; 9 nucleotides align to TRBD1. CDR1 and CDR2 (germline): SGHAT, FQNNGV. V lost 0 bases to trimming and J lost 4 bases; unmatched junction nucleotides: 13. There are 18 residues in the CDR3.

This chain joins TRBV4-1 and TRBJ2-5, with 8 bases matching TRBD2. In germline, CDR1 is MGHRA, CDR2 YSYEKL. Germline trimming cut 2 bases from V and 1 base from J; bases unmatched to any gene: 9. The CDR3 extends over 17 amino acids. CDR3 in amino acids: CASSQLPSGLTQETQYF. CDR3 nucleotides: TGCGCCAGCAGCCAATTACCTAGCGGGCTAACCCAAGAGACCCAGTACTTC.

V and J are TRBV24-1 and TRBJ2-1, with 12 bases aligning to TRBD2. Germline V lookup: CDR1 KGHDR, CDR2 SFDVKD. This CDR3 is built from 19 residues. The ends lost 3 bases at V and 4 bases at J; junction bases unmatched: 12. The CDR3 DNA reads TGTGCCACCAGTGATCCGGCGTGGGCTAGCGGGGGGGGTTACAATGAGCAGTTCTTC. Its protein is CATSDPAWASGGGYNEQFF.

This clonotype occurred a few times. The chain couples TRBV5-5 to TRBJ1-2; 7 bases agree with TRBD1. Looked up from germline, CDR1 is SGHKS and CDR2 is YYEKEE (reference sequence). The CDR3 loop spans 15 amino acids. V dropped 0 bases and J dropped 4; count of bases not matched to a gene: 6. The CDR3 reads CASSLVSGTAYGYTF. DNA for the CDR3: TGTGCCAGCAGCTTGGTCTCAGGGACAGCCTATGGCTACACCTTC.

This clonotype turned up a few times. The CDR3 loop reads CASSSLGGATDTQYF. CDR3 DNA: TGTGCCAGCAGTTCCCTTGGGGGGGCCACAGATACGCAGTATTTT. This chain links TRBV7-9 with TRBJ2-3; tentatively, D is TRBD2 (7 bases). Germline lookup yields CDR1 SEHNR and CDR2 FQNEAQ (reference sequence). Trimming took 6 bases from V and 2 from J, leaving 15 bases between them. The CDR3 is made up of 15 amino acids.

V gene TRBV7-2 combines with J gene TRBJ2-3; a weak D match, TRBD2 (5 bases). The CDR3 extends over 13 amino acids. Germline lookup yields CDR1 SGHTA and CDR2 FQGNSA. V was cut by 4 bases and J by 3 bases, with 8 bases left in between. DNA for the CDR3: TGTGCCAGCAGCTCCGGGGAGACAGATACGCAGTATTTT. It translates to CASSSGETDTQYF.

This clonotype was detected ten times or more. J is TRBJ1-2 and V is TRBV4-1; D is possibly TRBD1 (6 bases). The CDR3 consists of 18 residues. Trimming left V 0 bases short and J 5 bases short, with 22 bases between. The V gene's germline CDR1 is MGHRA and CDR2 YSYEKL. As DNA, the CDR3 is TGCGCCAGCAGCCAAGACCCAGGAAAGGCAGGGGAGAGGTATGGCTACACCTTC. Protein product: CASSQDPGKAGERYGYTF.

The rearrangement links TRBV7-3 to TRBJ2-5; D may be TRBD2 (5 bases). This CDR3 has 14 amino acids. Trimming took off 5 bases at V and 1 base at J, with 11 bases between the two ends. Germline V CDR1 and CDR2: SGHTA, FQGTGA. This chain's CDR3 is CASSPYGIQETQYF. CDR3 bases: TGTGCCAGCAGCCCGTACGGGATCCAAGAGACCCAGTACTTC.

This clonotype occurred a few times. The chain has TRBV5-1 and TRBJ2-7; 9 nucleotides agree with TRBD2. Germline CDR1 SGHRS, CDR2 YFSETQ. The CDR3 has 17 amino acids. V was clipped by 4 bases and J by 3 bases; unmatched bases: 14. Here the CDR3 reads CASSRTIVGGRDYEQYF. As DNA, the CDR3 is TGCGCCAGCAGCCGGACCATTGTAGGCGGGAGGGACTACGAGCAGTACTTC.

This chain connects TRBV5-1 to TRBJ1-1, with D unclear. The V gene lost 0 bases and the J gene lost 4 bases, with 16 bases spanning the gap. The CDR3 extends over 16 amino acids. From germline, CDR1 is SGHRS and CDR2 YFSETQ. CDR3 loop: CASSLAASISTTEAFF. CDR3 DNA sequence: TGCGCCAGCAGCTTGGCCGCGTCGATATCTACCACTGAAGCTTTCTTT.